In this sample, the clone carrying this TCR beta chain turned up once. This specimen comes from a study of T cell changes during pregnancy in multiple sclerosis. Sequencing was performed with immunoSEQ multiplex PCR; in TCRdb, only in-frame clones are kept and a portion is missing. The repertoire includes tens of thousands of clones, roughly 89% of them detected once, and approximately 3.8% sits in the top ten. The CDR3 loop spans 15 amino acids. The V segment lost 6 bases and the J segment 1 base; nucleotides outside the gene matches: 5. CDR1 SGHTA and CDR2 FQGNSA come from the germline V gene. The clonotype comes from a female donor in good health, enrolled as a control in a pregnancy study. The chain is built from TRBV7-2 and TRBJ2-3, with TRBD2 identical over 9 bases. This specimen was CD4+ T cells from peripheral blood mononuclear cells, taken in the first trimester of pregnancy. CDR3 sequence reads: CASSTSGLGTDTQYF. The CDR3, as DNA: TGTGCCAGCAGTACTAGCGGGCTTGGCACAGATACGCAGTATTTT.